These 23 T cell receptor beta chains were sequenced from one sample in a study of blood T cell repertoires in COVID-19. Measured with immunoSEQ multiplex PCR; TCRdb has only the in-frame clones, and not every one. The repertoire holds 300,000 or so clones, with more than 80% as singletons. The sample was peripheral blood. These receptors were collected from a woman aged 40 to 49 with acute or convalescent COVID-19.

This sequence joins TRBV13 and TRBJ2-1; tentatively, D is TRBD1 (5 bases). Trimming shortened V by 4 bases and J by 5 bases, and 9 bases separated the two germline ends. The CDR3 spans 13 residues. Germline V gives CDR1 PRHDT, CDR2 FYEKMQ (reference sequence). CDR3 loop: CASSSARDNEQFF. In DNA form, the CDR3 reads TGTGCCAGCAGCTCCGCCAGGGACAATGAGCAGTTCTTC.

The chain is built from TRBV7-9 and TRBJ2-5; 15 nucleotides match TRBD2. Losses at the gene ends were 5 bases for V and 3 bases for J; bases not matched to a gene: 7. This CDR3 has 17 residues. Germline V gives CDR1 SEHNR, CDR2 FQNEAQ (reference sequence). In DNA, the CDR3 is TGTGCCAGCAGCGGCGGGACTAGCGGGGGGCCTGAAGAGACCCAGTACTTC. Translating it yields CASSGGTSGGPEETQYF. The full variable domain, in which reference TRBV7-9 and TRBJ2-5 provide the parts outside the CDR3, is DTGVSQNPRHKITKRGQNVTFRCDPISEHNRLYWYRQTLGQGPEFLTYFQNEAQLEKSRLLSDRFSAERPKGSFSTLEIQRTEQGDSAMYLCASSGGTSGGPEETQYFGPGTRLLVL.

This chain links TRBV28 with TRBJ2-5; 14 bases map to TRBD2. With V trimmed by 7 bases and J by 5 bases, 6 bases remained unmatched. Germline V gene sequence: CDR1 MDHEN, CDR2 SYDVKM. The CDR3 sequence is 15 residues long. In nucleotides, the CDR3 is TGTGCCAGCAACCCGACTAGCGGGGGGGCGGAGACCCAGTACTTC. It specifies CASNPTSGGAETQYF. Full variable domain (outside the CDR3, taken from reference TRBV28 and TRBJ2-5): DVKVTQSSRYLVKRTGEKVFLECVQDMDHENMFWYRQDPGLGLRLIYFSYDVKMKEKGDIPEGYSVSREKKERFSLILESASTNQTSMYLCASNPTSGGAETQYFGPGTRLLVL.

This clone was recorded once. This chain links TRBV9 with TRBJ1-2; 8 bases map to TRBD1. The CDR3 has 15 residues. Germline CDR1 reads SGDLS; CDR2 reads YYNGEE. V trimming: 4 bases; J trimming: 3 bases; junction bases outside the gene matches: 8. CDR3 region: CASSLTRGRDYGYTF. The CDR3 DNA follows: TGTGCCAGCAGCCTGACCAGGGGGCGCGACTATGGCTACACCTTC.

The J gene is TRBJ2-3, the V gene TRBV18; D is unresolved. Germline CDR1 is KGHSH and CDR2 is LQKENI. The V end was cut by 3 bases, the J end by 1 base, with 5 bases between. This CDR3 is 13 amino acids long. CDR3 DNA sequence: TGTGCCAGCTCACCGTCGGGCACAGATACGCAGTATTTT. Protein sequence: CASSPSGTDTQYF.

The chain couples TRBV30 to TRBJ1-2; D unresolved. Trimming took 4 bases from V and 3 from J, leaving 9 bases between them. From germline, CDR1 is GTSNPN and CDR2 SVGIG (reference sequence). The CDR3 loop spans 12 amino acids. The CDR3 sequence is CAWTLGDYGYTF. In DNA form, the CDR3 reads TGTGCCTGGACGCTCGGGGACTATGGCTACACCTTC.

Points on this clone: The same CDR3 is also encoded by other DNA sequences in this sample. In DNA, the CDR3 is TGCGCCAGCAGCCCCGGACAGCTAAACTATGGCTACACCTTC. This translates into CASSPGQLNYGYTF. The rearrangement links TRBV5-1 to TRBJ1-2; tentatively, D is TRBD1 (6 bases). Trimming removed 4 bases from V and 2 bases from J, with 12 bases in between. The CDR3 is 14 residues long. In germline, CDR1 is SGHRS, CDR2 YFSETQ. The whole variable domain, filled in from reference TRBV5-1 and TRBJ1-2, reads KAGVTQTPRYLIKTRGQQVTLSCSPISGHRSVSWYQQTPGQGLQFLFEYFSETQRNKGNFPGRFSGRQFSNSRSEMNVSTLELGDSALYLCASSPGQLNYGYTFGSGTRLTVV.

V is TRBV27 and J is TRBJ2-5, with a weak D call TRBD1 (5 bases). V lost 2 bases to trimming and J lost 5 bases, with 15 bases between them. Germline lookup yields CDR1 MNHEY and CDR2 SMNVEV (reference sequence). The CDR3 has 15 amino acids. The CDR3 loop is CASSLEWGNGETQYF. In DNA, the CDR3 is TGTGCCAGCAGTTTAGAGTGGGGCAACGGGGAGACCCAGTACTTC.

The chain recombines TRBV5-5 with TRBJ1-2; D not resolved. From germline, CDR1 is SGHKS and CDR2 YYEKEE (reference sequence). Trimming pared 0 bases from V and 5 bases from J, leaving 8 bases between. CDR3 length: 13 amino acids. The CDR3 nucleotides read TGTGCCAGCAGCTTGGCCGTGCGGTATGGCTACACCTTC. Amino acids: CASSLAVRYGYTF.

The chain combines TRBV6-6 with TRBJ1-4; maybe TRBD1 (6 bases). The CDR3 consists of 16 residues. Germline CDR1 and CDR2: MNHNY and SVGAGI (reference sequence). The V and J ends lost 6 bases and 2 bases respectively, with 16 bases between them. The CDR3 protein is CASRTGQTFTNEKLFF. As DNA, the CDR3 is TGTGCCAGCAGGACCGGACAGACGTTCACTAATGAAAAACTGTTTTTT.

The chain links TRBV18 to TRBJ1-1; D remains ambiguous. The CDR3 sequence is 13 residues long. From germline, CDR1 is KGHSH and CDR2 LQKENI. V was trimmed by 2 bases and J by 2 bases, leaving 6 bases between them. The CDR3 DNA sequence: TGTGCCAGCTCACCAGGGAGTAACACTGAAGCTTTCTTT. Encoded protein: CASSPGSNTEAFF.

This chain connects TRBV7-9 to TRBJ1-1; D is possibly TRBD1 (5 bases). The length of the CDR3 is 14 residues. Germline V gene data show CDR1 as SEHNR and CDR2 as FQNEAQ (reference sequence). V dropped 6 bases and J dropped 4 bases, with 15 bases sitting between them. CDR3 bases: TGTGCCAGCAGTAGCACGCGGGGGTTCACTGAAGCTTTCTTT. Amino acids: CASSSTRGFTEAFF. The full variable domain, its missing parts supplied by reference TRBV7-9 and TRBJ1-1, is DTGVSQNPRHKITKRGQNVTFRCDPISEHNRLYWYRQTLGQGPEFLTYFQNEAQLEKSRLLSDRFSAERPKGSFSTLEIQRTEQGDSAMYLCASSSTRGFTEAFFGQGTRLTVV.

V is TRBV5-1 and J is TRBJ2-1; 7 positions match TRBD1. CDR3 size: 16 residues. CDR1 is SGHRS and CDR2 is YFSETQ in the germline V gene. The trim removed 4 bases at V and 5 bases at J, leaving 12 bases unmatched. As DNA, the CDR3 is TGCGCCAGCAGCGGACAGATGGACAGGAGTAACAATGAGCAGTTCTTC. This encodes CASSGQMDRSNNEQFF.

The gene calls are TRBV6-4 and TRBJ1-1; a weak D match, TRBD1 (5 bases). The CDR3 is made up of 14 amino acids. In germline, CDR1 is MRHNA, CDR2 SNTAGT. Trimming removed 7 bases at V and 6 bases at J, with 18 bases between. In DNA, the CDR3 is TGTGCCAGCACCCGGTGGGCGGGGGACGCTGAAGCTTTCTTT. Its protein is CASTRWAGDAEAFF.

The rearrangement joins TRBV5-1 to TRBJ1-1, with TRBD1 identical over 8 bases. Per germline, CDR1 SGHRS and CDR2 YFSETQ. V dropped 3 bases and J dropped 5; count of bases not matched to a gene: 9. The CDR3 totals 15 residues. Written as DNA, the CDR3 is TGCGCCAGCAGCTCCATAGCGACAGGGGAGACTGAAGCTTTCTTT. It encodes CASSSIATGETEAFF. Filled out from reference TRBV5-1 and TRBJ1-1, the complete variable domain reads KAGVTQTPRYLIKTRGQQVTLSCSPISGHRSVSWYQQTPGQGLQFLFEYFSETQRNKGNFPGRFSGRQFSNSRSEMNVSTLELGDSALYLCASSSIATGETEAFFGQGTRLTVV.

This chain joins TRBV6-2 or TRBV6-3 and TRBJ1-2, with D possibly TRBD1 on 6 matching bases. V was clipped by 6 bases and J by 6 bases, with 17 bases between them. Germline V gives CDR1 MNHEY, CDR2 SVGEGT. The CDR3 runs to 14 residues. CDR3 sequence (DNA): TGTGCCAGCAGCTCGGGACACATGGGAGATGGCTACACCTTC. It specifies CASSSGHMGDGYTF.

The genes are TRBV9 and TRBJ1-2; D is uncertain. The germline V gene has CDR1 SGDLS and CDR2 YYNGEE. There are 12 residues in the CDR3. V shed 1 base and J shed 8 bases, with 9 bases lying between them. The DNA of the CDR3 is TGTGCCAGCAGCGTATTTTCTGGCGGCTACACCTTC. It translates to CASSVFSGGYTF. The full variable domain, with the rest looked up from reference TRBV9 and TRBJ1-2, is DSGVTQTPKHLITATGQRVTLRCSPRSGDLSVYWYQQSLDQGLQFLIQYYNGEERAKGNILERFSAQQFPDLHSELNLSSLELGDSALYFCASSVFSGGYTFGSGTRLTVV.

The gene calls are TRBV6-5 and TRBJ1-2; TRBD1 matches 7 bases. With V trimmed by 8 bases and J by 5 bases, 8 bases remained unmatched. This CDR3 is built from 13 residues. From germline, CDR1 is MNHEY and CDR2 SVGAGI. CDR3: CASWTRGQYGYTF. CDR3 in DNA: TGTGCCAGCTGGACAAGGGGACAGTATGGCTACACCTTC.

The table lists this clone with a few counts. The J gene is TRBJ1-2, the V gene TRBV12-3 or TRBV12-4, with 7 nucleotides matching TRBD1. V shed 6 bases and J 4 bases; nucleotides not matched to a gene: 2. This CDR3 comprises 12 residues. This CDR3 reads CASRPGGYGYTF. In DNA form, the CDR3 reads TGTGCCAGCAGACCAGGGGGCTATGGCTACACCTTC.

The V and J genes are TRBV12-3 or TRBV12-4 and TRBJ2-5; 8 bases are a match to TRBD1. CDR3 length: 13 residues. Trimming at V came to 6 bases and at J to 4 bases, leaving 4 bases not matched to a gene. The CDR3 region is CASSFDRGETQYF. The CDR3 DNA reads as TGTGCCAGCAGCTTTGACAGGGGAGAGACCCAGTACTTC.

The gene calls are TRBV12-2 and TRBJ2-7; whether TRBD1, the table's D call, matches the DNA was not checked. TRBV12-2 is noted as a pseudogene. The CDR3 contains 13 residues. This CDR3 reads CASRLGPKYEQYV. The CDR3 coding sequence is TGTGCAAGTCGCTTAGGTCCCAAATACGAGCAGTACGTC.

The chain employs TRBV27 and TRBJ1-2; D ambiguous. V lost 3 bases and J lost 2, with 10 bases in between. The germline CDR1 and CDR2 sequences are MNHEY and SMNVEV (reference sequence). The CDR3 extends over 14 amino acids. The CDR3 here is CASSLGGPNYGYTF. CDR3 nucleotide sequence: TGTGCCAGCAGTTTGGGAGGACCCAACTATGGCTACACCTTC.

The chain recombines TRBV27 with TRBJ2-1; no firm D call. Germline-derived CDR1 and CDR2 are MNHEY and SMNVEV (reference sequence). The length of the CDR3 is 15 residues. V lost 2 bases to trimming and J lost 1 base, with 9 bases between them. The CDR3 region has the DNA TGTGCCAGCAGTTTACCAGGAAATTCCTACAATGAGCAGTTCTTC. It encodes CASSLPGNSYNEQFF.